A single sample is the source of the 25 T cell receptor beta chains below, sequenced in a study of shared clonotypes between healthy human individuals. TCRdb's copy holds only in-frame clones and misses some; the assay was immunoSEQ multiplex PCR. The sample carries around 1.1 million clones, around 78% recorded once. Sample: memory CD4+ T cells from PBMCs. Subset given: CD45RA-negative fraction. These receptors all stem from a man aged 18 to 30 in good health. Some clones in this sample may be carry-over from other donors' samples.

The chain combines TRBV30 with TRBJ2-4, with D perhaps TRBD2 (5 bases). The V end lost 2 bases, the J end lost 6 bases, and 8 bases lay between the germline ends. This CDR3 has 12 amino acids. The germline V gene has CDR1 GTSNPN and CDR2 SVGIG (reference sequence). The CDR3 DNA is TGTGCCTGGAGTCCCGGACTAAACATTCAGTACTTC. As protein: CAWSPGLNIQYF.

The chain employs TRBV5-6 and TRBJ1-2; weak D call: TRBD1 (6 bases). With 5 bases removed from V and 3 bases from J, the gap between germline ends came to 14 bases. The CDR3 extends over 14 amino acids. In germline, CDR1 is SGHDT, CDR2 YYEEEE. CDR3 protein: CASSEIGQYYGYTF. DNA of the CDR3: TGTGCCAGCAGTGAGATCGGACAGTACTATGGCTACACCTTC.

V and J are TRBV10-3 and TRBJ2-1; TRBD2 might be the D (6 bases). The CDR3 is 13 amino acids. V dropped 10 bases and J dropped 4 bases, with 14 bases sitting between them. Germline CDR1 ENHRY, CDR2 SYGVKD. The CDR3 region has the DNA TGTGCCACCGCGGACTATCCGTACAATGAGCAGTTCTTC. It encodes CATADYPYNEQFF.

J is TRBJ2-7 and V is TRBV5-1; D possibly corresponds to TRBD2 (5 bases). Germline lookup yields CDR1 SGHRS and CDR2 YFSETQ. This CDR3 region has 17 residues. V dropped 4 bases and J dropped 0 bases, with 20 bases sitting between them. The CDR3: CASSPQGSSISSYEQYF. CDR3 DNA sequence: TGCGCCAGCAGCCCCCAAGGGAGTTCCATAAGCTCCTACGAGCAGTACTTC.

The rearrangement uses TRBV5-5 and TRBJ2-5, with TRBD1 matching over 7 bases. The CDR3 runs to 14 residues. Germline CDR1 and CDR2: SGHKS and YYEKEE (reference sequence). The V segment lost 4 bases and the J segment 6 bases; nucleotides outside the gene matches: 9. As DNA, the CDR3 is TGTGCCAGCAGCCCCCAGACAGGGAAAAAGACCCAGTACTTC. It translates to CASSPQTGKKTQYF.

This clone was recorded a few times. The rearrangement uses TRBV5-4 and TRBJ1-5; the D is unclear. From germline, CDR1 is SGHNT and CDR2 YYREEE (reference sequence). CDR3 length: 12 residues. The CDR3 DNA is TGTACCCACAGACACCGGCATCAGCCCCAGCATTTT. Its translation is CTHRHRHQPQHF.

This clone was observed a few times. The chain is built from TRBV11-1 and TRBJ2-5; possible D gene TRBD1, 7 bases. This CDR3 contains 15 residues. The V end lost 5 bases, the J end lost 5 bases, and 18 bases lay between the germline ends. Germline CDR1 SGHAT, CDR2 FQDESV (reference sequence). For the CDR3, the DNA is TGTGCCAGCAGCGAGAGACTAGGGGGCAGGGAGACCCAGTACTTC. Translation: CASSERLGGRETQYF.

The chain is built from TRBV28 and TRBJ2-3; TRBD2 agrees at 8 bases. The germline V gene encodes CDR1 MDHEN and CDR2 SYDVKM. The CDR3 extends over 14 amino acids. With 7 bases clipped from V and 2 bases from J, the junction kept 5 bases outside the gene matches. The CDR3 here is CASNPGRATDTQYF. In DNA, the CDR3 is TGTGCCAGCAACCCCGGGAGGGCCACAGATACGCAGTATTTT.

The J gene is TRBJ2-5, the V gene TRBV27; 10 bases line up with TRBD2. This CDR3 has 14 residues. CDR1 and CDR2 from the germline V gene are MNHEY and SMNVEV (reference sequence). The V and J ends lost 5 bases and 4 bases, in that order; junction bases with no gene match: 4. As DNA, the CDR3 is TGTGCCAGCAGTAATAGCGGGAGGAGAGAGACCCAGTACTTC. It specifies CASSNSGRRETQYF.

The chain recombines TRBV28 with TRBJ1-3; D unclear. From germline, CDR1 is MDHEN and CDR2 SYDVKM. V shed 6 bases and J shed 0 bases, with 15 bases lying between them. The CDR3 is 16 residues long. The CDR3 DNA reads as TGTGCCAGCAGATACGCGGGTGGCCTCTCTGGAAACACCATATATTTT. Protein: CASRYAGGLSGNTIYF. The full variable domain, its missing parts supplied by reference TRBV28 and TRBJ1-3, is DVKVTQSSRYLVKRTGEKVFLECVQDMDHENMFWYRQDPGLGLRLIYFSYDVKMKEKGDIPEGYSVSREKKERFSLILESASTNQTSMYLCASRYAGGLSGNTIYFGEGSWLTVV.

V gene TRBV7-6 combines with J gene TRBJ2-7; D may correspond to TRBD1 or TRBD2 (6 bases each). The CDR3 contains 14 residues. V dropped 2 bases and J dropped 6 bases, with 14 bases sitting between them. The germline gives CDR1 SGHVS, CDR2 FNYEAQ. The DNA for the CDR3 is TGTGCCAGCAGCTTAATTGGGGGGCAGGGCGAGCAGTACTTC. Encoded protein: CASSLIGGQGEQYF.

Many counts were recorded for this clone. This CDR3 is also generated by other DNA sequences in the sample. The CDR3 is CASSLLAGGGANVLTF. CDR3 sequence (DNA): TGTGCCAGCAGCTTACTAGCGGGAGGTGGGGCCAACGTCCTGACTTTC. The J gene is TRBJ2-6, the V gene TRBV5-4, with 12 nucleotides matching TRBD2. This CDR3 contains 16 residues. Germline lookup yields CDR1 SGHNT and CDR2 YYREEE (reference sequence). J was trimmed by 3 bases and V by 2 bases; bases with no gene match: 0. The full variable domain, completed using reference TRBV5-4 and TRBJ2-6, is ETGVTQSPTHLIKTRGQQVTLRCSSQSGHNTVSWYQQALGQGPQFIFQYYREEENGRGNFPPRFSGLQFPNYSSELNVNALELDDSALYLCASSLLAGGGANVLTFGAGSRLTVL.

This rearrangement joins TRBV10-3 to TRBJ2-5, with D tentatively TRBD1 (6 bases). This CDR3 comprises 13 residues. V lost 8 bases and J 5 bases, leaving 15 bases between the germline ends. Looked up from germline, CDR1 is ENHRY and CDR2 is SYGVKD. In nucleotides, the CDR3 is TGTGCCATCTCTGGACAGACAAAGGAGACCCAGTACTTC. Its protein product is CAISGQTKETQYF.

V gene TRBV2 combines with J gene TRBJ2-5; TRBD1 or TRBD2 may be the D gene (5 bases each). This CDR3 has 14 residues. V lost 5 bases, J lost 5 bases, and 15 bases lay in between. Germline values: CDR1 SNHLY, CDR2 FYNNEI. DNA of the CDR3: TGTGCCAGCAGTTGGGACCTCGGTCGTGAGACCCAGTACTTC. Translated, it gives CASSWDLGRETQYF.

The chain links TRBV10-1 to TRBJ1-1, with a possible D match to TRBD1 (5 bases). Trimming shortened V by 3 bases and J by 1 base, and 6 bases separated the two germline ends. The CDR3 is made up of 13 amino acids. CDR1 is WNHNN and CDR2 is SYGVQD in the germline V gene (reference sequence). Here the CDR3 reads CASSDGTNTEAFF. CDR3 nucleotide sequence: TGCGCCAGCAGTGATGGGACGAACACTGAAGCTTTCTTT.

This clone was seen once. The V gene is TRBV6-5, the J gene TRBJ2-5; D is uncertain. V dropped 3 bases and J dropped 5 bases, with 13 bases sitting between them. Germline CDR1 reads MNHEY; CDR2 reads SVGAGI. The CDR3 has 14 amino acids. This CDR3 is CASSYSSWTETQYF. The CDR3 region has the DNA TGTGCCAGCAGTTATTCCTCATGGACCGAGACCCAGTACTTC.

J is TRBJ1-3 and V is TRBV19; D may be TRBD1 (5 bases). From germline, CDR1 is LNHDA and CDR2 SQIVND (reference sequence). CDR3 length: 16 residues. The V end was cut by 5 bases, the J end by 0 bases, with 14 bases between. In DNA form, the CDR3 reads TGTGCCAGTAGTGCTCGACAGCTATCCTCTGGAAACACCATATATTTT. Translation gives CASSARQLSSGNTIYF.

CDR3 region: CASSPEGMAKNIQYF. For the CDR3, the DNA is TGTGCCAGCAGCCCTGAGGGAATGGCCAAAAACATTCAGTACTTC. This sequence joins TRBV5-4 and TRBJ2-4; a possible D gene is TRBD2 (5 bases). Germline-derived CDR1 and CDR2 are SGHNT and YYREEE (reference sequence). Trimming cost V 4 bases and J 1 base, with 12 bases left between them. There are 15 residues in the CDR3. The full variable domain, with the rest looked up from reference TRBV5-4 and TRBJ2-4, is ETGVTQSPTHLIKTRGQQVTLRCSSQSGHNTVSWYQQALGQGPQFIFQYYREEENGRGNFPPRFSGLQFPNYSSELNVNALELDDSALYLCASSPEGMAKNIQYFGAGTRLSVL.

The CDR3 reads CASSEAGTARGYTF. The CDR3, as DNA: TGTGCCAGCAGTGAAGCAGGGACAGCCCGTGGCTACACCTTC. The gene calls are TRBV25-1 and TRBJ1-2; TRBD1 matches at 7 bases. J lost 7 bases, V lost 2 bases, and 7 bases had no gene match. CDR3 length: 14 amino acids. Germline CDR1 reads MGHDK; CDR2 reads SYGVNS.

Concerning this clone: Other DNA sequences in the same sample also yield this CDR3. The rearrangement uses TRBV11-2 and TRBJ1-4, with TRBD1 identical over 8 bases. CDR3 length equals 14 residues. Losses at the gene ends were 1 base for V and 7 bases for J; bases not matched to a gene: 2. The V gene's germline CDR1 is SGHAT and CDR2 FQNNGV. CDR3 sequence: CASSLGQGAEKLFF. The CDR3 nucleotides are TGTGCCAGCAGCTTAGGCCAGGGGGCTGAAAAACTGTTTTTT.

This clone was found once. The rearrangement uses TRBV7-2 and TRBJ2-2; 7 bases align to TRBD1. Trimming cost V 3 bases and J 3 bases; bases outside gene matches: 7. This CDR3 spans 16 amino acids. The germline CDR1 and CDR2 sequences are SGHTA and FQGNSA. The CDR3 region is CASSLGTVGYTGELFF. CDR3 DNA sequence: TGTGCCAGCAGCTTGGGGACAGTTGGATACACCGGGGAGCTGTTTTTT.

The chain combines TRBV7-2 with TRBJ1-2, with 8 bases that match TRBD1. V lost 5 bases, J lost 8 bases, and 10 bases stayed unmatched. The CDR3 totals 14 residues. The V gene's germline CDR1 is SGHTA and CDR2 FQGNSA. CDR3 sequence: CASSPGQGNSGYTF. CDR3 DNA sequence: TGTGCCAGCAGCCCCGGACAGGGCAATAGCGGCTACACCTTC.

This rearrangement joins TRBV5-4 to TRBJ2-6; 7 bases match TRBD2. V lost 2 bases and J lost 2; bases outside the gene matches: 4. Germline V gene sequence: CDR1 SGHNT, CDR2 YYREEE (reference sequence). The CDR3 extends over 16 amino acids. The CDR3 bases are TGTGCCAGCAGCTTTAAGGGAGGGGCTGGGGCCAACGTCCTGACTTTC. Its protein is CASSFKGGAGANVLTF.

The V call is TRBV19, the J call TRBJ1-2, with 9 bases matching TRBD1. Germline CDR1 LNHDA, CDR2 SQIVND (reference sequence). With 7 bases clipped from V and 4 bases from J, the junction kept 10 bases outside the gene matches. The CDR3 is 15 residues long. The CDR3 DNA is TGTGCCAGTACCACGGGACAGGGAGGCTTCTATGGCTACACCTTC. This gives the protein CASTTGQGGFYGYTF.

V and J are TRBV5-3 and TRBJ2-2; 10 nucleotides match TRBD2. TRBV5-3 is flagged as an ORF with uncertain function. CDR3 length: 15 residues. Germline trimming cut 4 bases from V and 6 bases from J; bases unmatched to any gene: 6. The CDR3, as DNA: TGTGCCAGAAGCCCCGGGCTAGCGGGAGCCGGGGAGCTGTTTTTT. Its translation: CARSPGLAGAGELFF.